This TCR beta chain was documented in a study of blood T cell repertoires in COVID-19. This clone was counted a single time. Original methodology: The assay estimated nucleated cells by amplifying reference gene primers. TCRdb keeps only in-frame clones here, not all; method: immunoSEQ multiplex PCR. The DNA gave D and trimming, while V, J and clone size come from that table. Here the sample spans some 220,000 clones, 70% to 90% being singletons. Seattle participants joined during active infection and were tracked over time. V gave up 6 bases and J gave up 4 bases, with 23 bases separating them. Germline V gene sequence: CDR1 SEHNR, CDR2 FQNEAQ (reference sequence). This CDR3 has 17 amino acids.

The sequenced sample was peripheral blood. The sequence was collected from a man between 45 and 60 years old with COVID-19, enrolled during active disease. The J gene is TRBJ2-3, the V gene TRBV7-9; TRBD1 is a possible D gene (6 bases). In DNA, the CDR3 is TGTGCCAGCAGTTCCCCGCAGCTGGGGGCGCAAGCAGATACGCAGTATTTT. Protein: CASSSPQLGAQADTQYF. The whole variable domain, remainder taken from reference TRBV7-9 and TRBJ2-3, is DTGVSQNPRHKITKRGQNVTFRCDPISEHNRLYWYRQTLGQGPEFLTYFQNEAQLEKSRLLSDRFSAERPKGSFSTLEIQRTEQGDSAMYLCASSSPQLGAQADTQYFGPGTRLTVL.